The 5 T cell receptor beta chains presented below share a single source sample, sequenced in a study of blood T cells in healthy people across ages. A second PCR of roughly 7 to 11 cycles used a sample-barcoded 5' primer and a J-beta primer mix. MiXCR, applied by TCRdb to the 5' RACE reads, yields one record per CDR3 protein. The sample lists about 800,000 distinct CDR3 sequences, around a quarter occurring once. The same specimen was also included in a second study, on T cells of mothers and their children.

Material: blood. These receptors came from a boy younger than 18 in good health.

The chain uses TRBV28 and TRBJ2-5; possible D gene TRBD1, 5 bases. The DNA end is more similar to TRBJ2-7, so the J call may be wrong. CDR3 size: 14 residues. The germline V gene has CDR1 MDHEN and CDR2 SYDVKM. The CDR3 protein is CATTIKQGGHEQYF. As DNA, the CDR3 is TGTGCCACCACCATAAAGCAGGGTGGCCACGAGCAGTACTTC.

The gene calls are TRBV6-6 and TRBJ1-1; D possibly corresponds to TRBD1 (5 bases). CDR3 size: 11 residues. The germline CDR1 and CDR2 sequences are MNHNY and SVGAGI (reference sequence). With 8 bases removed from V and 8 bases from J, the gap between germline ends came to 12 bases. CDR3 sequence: CASLRDGEAFF. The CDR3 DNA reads TGTGCCAGCCTGAGGGACGGGGAAGCTTTCTTT.

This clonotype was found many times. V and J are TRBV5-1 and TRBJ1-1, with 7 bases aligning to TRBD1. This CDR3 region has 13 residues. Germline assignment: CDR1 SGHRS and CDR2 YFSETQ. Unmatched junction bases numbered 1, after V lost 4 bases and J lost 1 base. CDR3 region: CASSEGANTEAFF. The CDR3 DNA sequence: TGCGCCAGCAGCGAGGGGGCGAACACTGAAGCTTTCTTT.

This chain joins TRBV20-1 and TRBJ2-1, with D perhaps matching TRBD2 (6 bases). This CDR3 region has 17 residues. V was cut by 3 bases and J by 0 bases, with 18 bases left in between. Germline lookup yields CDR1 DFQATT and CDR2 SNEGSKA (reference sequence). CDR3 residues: CSARSASESFSYNEQFF. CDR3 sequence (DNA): TGCAGTGCTAGGTCCGCTAGCGAGAGCTTCTCCTACAATGAGCAGTTCTTC.

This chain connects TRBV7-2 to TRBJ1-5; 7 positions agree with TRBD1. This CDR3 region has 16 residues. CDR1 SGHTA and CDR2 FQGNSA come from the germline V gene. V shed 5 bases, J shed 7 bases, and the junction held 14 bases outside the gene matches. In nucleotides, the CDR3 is TGTGCCAGCAGCCTCTCAGGACAGGCGCCAACCCAGCCCCAGCATTTT. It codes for CASSLSGQAPTQPQHF.